This T cell receptor beta chain was retrieved from a study of T cell therapy after organ transplantation. For the study at large: Expansion used a peptide pool of 30 HLA class I and II CMV epitopes. A median of 1.92 x 10^8 CMV-specific T cells was infused in 2 to 6 doses. Study outcomes and limitations: Nonresponder repertoires showed strong pretherapy expansions, barely changing post-therapy.

Points on this clone: The antigen remains unidentified.

V lost 7 bases, J lost 0 bases, and 13 bases lay in between. Germline V gene lookup returns CDR1 MNHNS and CDR2 SASEGT. The CDR3 consists of 14 residues. Time point defined: 20-29 weeks after completion of therapy. The protocol was immunoSEQ multiplex PCR, while the TCRdb copy is restricted to in-frame clones and leaves out a portion. This table holds about 1,500 clones, around 72% found once. The clonotype was recovered from a human patient who had received a solid organ transplant and had CMV disease. Some T cells may be supplied by the graft donor. Sequencing was performed on CD8+ T cells from blood, taken after autologous CMV-specific T cell therapy. The chain combines TRBV6-1 with TRBJ2-7; D is unresolved. The CDR3 sequence: CASTIQVSSYEQYF. Written as DNA, the CDR3 is TGTGCCAGCACGATCCAGGTTAGCTCCTACGAGCAGTACTTC.